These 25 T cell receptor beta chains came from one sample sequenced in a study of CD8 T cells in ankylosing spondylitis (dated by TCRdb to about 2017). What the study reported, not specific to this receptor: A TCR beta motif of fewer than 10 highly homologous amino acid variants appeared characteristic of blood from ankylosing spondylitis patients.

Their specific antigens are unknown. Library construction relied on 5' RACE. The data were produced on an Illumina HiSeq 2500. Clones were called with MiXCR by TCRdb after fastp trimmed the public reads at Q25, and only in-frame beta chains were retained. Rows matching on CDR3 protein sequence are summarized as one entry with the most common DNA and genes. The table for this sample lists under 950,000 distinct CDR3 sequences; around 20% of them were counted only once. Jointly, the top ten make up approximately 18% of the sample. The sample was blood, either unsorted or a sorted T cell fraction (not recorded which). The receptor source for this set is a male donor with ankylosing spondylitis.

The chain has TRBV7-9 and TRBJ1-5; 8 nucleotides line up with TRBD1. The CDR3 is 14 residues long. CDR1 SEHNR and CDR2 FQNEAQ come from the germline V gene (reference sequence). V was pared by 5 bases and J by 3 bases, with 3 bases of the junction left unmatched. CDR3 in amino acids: CASSPDRDNQPQHF. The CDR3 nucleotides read TGTGCCAGCAGCCCGGACAGGGACAATCAGCCCCAGCATTTT.

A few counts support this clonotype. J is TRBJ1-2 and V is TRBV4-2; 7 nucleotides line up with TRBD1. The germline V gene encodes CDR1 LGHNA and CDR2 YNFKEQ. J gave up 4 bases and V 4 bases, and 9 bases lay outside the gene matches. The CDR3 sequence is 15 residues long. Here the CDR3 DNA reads TGTGCCAGCAGCCTAGACAGGGCCGATCTCTATGGCTACACCTTC. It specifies CASSLDRADLYGYTF.

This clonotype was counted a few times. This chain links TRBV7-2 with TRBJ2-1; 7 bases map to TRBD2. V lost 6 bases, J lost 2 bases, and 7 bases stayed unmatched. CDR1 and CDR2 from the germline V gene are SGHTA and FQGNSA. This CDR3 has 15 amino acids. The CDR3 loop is CASRASGMPYNEQFF. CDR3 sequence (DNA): TGTGCCAGCAGGGCTAGCGGTATGCCCTACAATGAGCAGTTCTTC.

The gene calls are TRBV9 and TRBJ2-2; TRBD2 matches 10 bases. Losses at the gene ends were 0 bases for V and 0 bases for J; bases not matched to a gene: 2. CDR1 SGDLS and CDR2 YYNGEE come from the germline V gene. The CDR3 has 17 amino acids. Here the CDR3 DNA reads TGTGCCAGCAGCGTAGGACTAGCGGGTTCGAACACCGGGGAGCTGTTTTTT. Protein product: CASSVGLAGSNTGELFF. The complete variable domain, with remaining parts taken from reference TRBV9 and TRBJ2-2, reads DSGVTQTPKHLITATGQRVTLRCSPRSGDLSVYWYQQSLDQGLQFLIQYYNGEERAKGNILERFSAQQFPDLHSELNLSSLELGDSALYFCASSVGLAGSNTGELFFGEGSRLTVL.

CDR3 sequence: CSASRTISYEQYF. The CDR3 bases are TGCAGTGCTAGCCGGACTATTTCCTACGAGCAGTACTTC. This chain connects TRBV20-1 to TRBJ2-7, with a weak D call TRBD2 (6 bases). Germline V gene sequence: CDR1 DFQATT, CDR2 SNEGSKA (reference sequence). CDR3 length: 13 residues. With 3 bases removed from V and 1 base from J, the gap between germline ends came to 10 bases.

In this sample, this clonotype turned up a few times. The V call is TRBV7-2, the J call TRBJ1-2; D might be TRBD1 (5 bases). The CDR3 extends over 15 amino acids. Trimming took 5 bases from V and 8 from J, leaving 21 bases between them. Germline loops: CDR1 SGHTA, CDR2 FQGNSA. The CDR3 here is CASSRRGILLKGYTF. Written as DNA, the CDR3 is TGTGCCAGCAGCCGCCGGGGGATTCTATTGAAGGGCTACACCTTC.

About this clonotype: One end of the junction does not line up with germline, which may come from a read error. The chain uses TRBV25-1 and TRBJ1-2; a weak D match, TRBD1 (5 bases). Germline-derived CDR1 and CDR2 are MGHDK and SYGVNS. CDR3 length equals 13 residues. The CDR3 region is CASSGAEYYGYTF. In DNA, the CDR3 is TGTGCTAGCAGCGGGGCGGAATACTATGGCTACACCTTC.

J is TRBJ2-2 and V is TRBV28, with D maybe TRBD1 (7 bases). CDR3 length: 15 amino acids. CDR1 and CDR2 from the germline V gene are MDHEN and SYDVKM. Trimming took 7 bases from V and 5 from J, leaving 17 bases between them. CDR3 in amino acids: CASTLGGTDTGELFF. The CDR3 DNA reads TGTGCCAGCACACTTGGGGGGACAGATACCGGGGAGCTGTTTTTT.

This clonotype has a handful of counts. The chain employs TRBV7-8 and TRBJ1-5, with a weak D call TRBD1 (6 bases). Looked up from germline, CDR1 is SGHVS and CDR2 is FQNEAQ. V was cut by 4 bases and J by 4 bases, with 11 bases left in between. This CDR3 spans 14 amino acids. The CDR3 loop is CASSSGTKNQPQHF. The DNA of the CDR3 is TGTGCCAGCAGCTCCGGGACAAAGAATCAGCCCCAGCATTTT.

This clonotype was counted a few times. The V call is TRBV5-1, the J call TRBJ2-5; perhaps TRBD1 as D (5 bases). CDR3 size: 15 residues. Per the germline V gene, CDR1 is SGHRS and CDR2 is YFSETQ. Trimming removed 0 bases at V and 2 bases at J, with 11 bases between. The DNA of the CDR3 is TGCGCCAGCAGCTTGGATATGGGGCTTCAAGAGACCCAGTACTTC. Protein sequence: CASSLDMGLQETQYF.

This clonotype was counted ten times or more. The CDR3 protein is CASTSRTSEAYEQYF. In DNA form, the CDR3 reads TGTGCCAGCACCTCCCGGACTAGTGAAGCCTACGAGCAGTACTTC. V usage is TRBV7-2 and J usage is TRBJ2-7; 7 positions agree with TRBD2. The CDR3 totals 15 residues. Germline V CDR1 and CDR2: SGHTA, FQGNSA. The V segment lost 7 bases and the J segment 2 bases; nucleotides outside the gene matches: 11.

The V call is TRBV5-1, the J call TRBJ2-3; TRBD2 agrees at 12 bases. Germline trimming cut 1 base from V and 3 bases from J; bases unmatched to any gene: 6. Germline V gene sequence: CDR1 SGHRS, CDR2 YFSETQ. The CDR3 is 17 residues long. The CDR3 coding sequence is TGCGCCAGCAGCTTGTTCCCTAGCGGGGGGGCGACAGATACGCAGTATTTT. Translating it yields CASSLFPSGGATDTQYF.

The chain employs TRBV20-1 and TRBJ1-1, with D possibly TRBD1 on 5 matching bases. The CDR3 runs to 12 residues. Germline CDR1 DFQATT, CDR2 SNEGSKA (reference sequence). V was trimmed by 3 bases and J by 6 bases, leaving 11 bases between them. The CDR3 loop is CSARGDRPEAFF. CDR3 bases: TGCAGTGCTAGGGGGGATAGGCCTGAAGCTTTCTTT.

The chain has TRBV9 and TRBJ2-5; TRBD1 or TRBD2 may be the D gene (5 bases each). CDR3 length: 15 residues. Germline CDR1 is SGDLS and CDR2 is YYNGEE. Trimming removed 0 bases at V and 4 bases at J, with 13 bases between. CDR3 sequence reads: CASSVGDPAGETQYF. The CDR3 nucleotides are TGTGCCAGCAGCGTAGGGGACCCGGCGGGAGAGACCCAGTACTTC.

This CDR3 reads CASSLFGGRGTDEQFF. The CDR3 coding sequence is TGTGCCAGCAGCTTATTTGGCGGGAGGGGTACAGATGAGCAGTTCTTC. This chain connects TRBV7-6 to TRBJ2-1; TRBD2 matches at 9 bases. Germline V gene lookup returns CDR1 SGHVS and CDR2 FNYEAQ. V lost 2 bases to trimming and J lost 8 bases; unmatched junction nucleotides: 10. This CDR3 comprises 16 residues.

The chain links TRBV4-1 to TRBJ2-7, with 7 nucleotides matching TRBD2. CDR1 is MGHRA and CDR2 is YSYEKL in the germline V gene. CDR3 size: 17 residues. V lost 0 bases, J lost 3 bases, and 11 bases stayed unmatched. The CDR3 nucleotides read TGCGCCAGCAGCCAAGATCCTGGCCGGGGAGGGGTCTACGAGCAGTACTTC. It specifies CASSQDPGRGGVYEQYF.

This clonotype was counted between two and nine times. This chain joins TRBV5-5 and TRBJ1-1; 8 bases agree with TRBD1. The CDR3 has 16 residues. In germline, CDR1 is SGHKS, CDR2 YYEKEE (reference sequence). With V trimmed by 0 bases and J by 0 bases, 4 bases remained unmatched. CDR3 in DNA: TGTGCCAGCAGCTTGGAAAGGACAGGGATGAACACTGAAGCTTTCTTT. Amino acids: CASSLERTGMNTEAFF.

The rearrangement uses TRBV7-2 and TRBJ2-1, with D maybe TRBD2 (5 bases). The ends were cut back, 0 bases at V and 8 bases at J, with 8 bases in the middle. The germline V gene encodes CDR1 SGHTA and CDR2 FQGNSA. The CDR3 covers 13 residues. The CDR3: CASSLARRDEQFF. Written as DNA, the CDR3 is TGTGCCAGCAGCTTAGCGAGGCGGGATGAGCAGTTCTTC.

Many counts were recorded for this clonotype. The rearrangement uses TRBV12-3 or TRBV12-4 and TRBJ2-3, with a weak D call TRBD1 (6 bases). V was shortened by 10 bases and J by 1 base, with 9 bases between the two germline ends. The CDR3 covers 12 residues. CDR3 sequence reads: CATNRGTDTQYF. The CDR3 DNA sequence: TGTGCCACCAACAGGGGCACAGATACGCAGTATTTT.

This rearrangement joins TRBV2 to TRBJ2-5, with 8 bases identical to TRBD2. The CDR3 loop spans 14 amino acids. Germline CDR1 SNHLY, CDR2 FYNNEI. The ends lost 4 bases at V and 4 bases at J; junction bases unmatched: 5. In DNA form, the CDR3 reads TGTGCCAGCAGTGCGGGGGGGCACGGAGAGACCCAGTACTTC. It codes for CASSAGGHGETQYF.

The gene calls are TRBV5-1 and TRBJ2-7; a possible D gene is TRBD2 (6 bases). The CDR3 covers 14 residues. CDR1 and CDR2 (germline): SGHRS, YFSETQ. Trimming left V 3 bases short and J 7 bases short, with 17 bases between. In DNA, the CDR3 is TGCGCCAGCAGCTGGTCCGGGAGTACCGGGGAGCAGTACTTC. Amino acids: CASSWSGSTGEQYF.

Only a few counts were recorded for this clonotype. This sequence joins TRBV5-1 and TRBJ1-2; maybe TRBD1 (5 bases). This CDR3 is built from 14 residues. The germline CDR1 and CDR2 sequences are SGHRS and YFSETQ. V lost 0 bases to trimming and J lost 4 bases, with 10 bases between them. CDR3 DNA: TGCGCCAGCAGCTTGGACCAGGGACTCTATGGCTACACCTTC. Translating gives CASSLDQGLYGYTF.

The chain's CDR3 is CASSPGADEQYF. The CDR3 coding sequence is TGTGCCAGCAGCCCCGGGGCGGACGAGCAGTACTTC. V is TRBV12-3 or TRBV12-4 and J is TRBJ2-7, with D perhaps assigned TRBD1 or TRBD2 (5 bases each). V was cut by 6 bases and J by 5 bases, with 11 bases left in between. CDR3 length: 12 residues.

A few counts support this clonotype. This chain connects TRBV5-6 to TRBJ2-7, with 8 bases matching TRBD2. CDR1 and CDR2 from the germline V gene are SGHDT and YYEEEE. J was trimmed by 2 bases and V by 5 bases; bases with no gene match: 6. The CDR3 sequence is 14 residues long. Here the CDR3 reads CASSRGTRAYEQYF. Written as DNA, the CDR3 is TGTGCCAGCAGTCGTGGGACTAGAGCCTACGAGCAGTACTTC.

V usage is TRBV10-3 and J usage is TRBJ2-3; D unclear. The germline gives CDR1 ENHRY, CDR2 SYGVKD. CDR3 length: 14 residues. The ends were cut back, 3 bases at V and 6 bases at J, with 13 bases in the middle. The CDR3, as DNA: TGTGCCATCAGTGATACGGCGAGGTGGGATACGCAGTATTTT. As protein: CAISDTARWDTQYF.